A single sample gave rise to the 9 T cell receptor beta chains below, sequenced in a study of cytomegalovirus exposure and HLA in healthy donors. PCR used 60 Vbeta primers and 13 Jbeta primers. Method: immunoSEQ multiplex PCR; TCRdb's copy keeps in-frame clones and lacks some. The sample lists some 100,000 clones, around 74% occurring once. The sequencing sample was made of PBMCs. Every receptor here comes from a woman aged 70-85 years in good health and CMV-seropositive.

This CDR3 is CASLQGDLTDTQYF. CDR3 sequence (DNA): TGTGCCAGTCTTCAGGGGGACCTCACAGATACGCAGTATTTT. The chain carries TRBV18 and TRBJ2-3, with 7 nucleotides matching TRBD1. The ends lost 9 bases at V and 2 bases at J; junction bases unmatched: 8. CDR1 is KGHSH, CDR2 LQKENI, per germline. The CDR3 covers 14 residues.

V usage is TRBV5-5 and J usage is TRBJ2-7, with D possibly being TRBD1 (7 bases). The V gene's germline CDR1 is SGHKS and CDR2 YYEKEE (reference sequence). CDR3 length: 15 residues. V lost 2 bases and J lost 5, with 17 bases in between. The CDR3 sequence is CASSFGGGAPNEQYF. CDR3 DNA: TGTGCCAGCAGCTTCGGAGGGGGCGCCCCGAACGAGCAGTACTTC.

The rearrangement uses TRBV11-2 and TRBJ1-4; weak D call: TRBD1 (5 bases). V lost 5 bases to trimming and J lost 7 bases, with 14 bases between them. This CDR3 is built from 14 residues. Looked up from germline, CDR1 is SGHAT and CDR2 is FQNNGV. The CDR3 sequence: CASSLVGGGEKLFF. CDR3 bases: TGTGCCAGCAGCCTCGTGGGCGGGGGTGAAAAACTGTTTTTT.

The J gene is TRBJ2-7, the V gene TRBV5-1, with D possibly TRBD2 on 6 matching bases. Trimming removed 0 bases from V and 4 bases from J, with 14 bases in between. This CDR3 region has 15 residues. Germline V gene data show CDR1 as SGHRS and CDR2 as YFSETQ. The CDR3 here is CASSLEARRGYEQYF. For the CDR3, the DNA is TGCGCCAGCAGCTTGGAAGCCAGGCGGGGATACGAGCAGTACTTC.

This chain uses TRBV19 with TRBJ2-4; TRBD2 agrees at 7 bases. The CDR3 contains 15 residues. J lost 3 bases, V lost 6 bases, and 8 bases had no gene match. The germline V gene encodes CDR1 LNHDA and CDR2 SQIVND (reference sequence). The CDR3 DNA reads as TGTGCCAGTAGAAGGACTAGGCTAGTCAAAAACATTCAGTACTTC. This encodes CASRRTRLVKNIQYF.

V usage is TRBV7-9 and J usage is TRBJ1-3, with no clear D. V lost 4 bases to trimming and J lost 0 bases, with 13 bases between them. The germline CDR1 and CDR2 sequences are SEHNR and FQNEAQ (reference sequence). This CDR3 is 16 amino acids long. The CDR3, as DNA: TGTGCCAGCAGCTCCCCTGCCCCGAGCTCTGGAAACACCATATATTTT. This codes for CASSSPAPSSGNTIYF.

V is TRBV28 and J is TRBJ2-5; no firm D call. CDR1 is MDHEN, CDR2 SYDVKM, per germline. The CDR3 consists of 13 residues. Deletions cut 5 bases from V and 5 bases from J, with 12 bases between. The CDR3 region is CASSNDWLETQYF. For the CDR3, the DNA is TGTGCCAGCAGTAACGACTGGCTCGAGACCCAGTACTTC. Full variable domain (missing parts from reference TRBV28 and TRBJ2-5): DVKVTQSSRYLVKRTGEKVFLECVQDMDHENMFWYRQDPGLGLRLIYFSYDVKMKEKGDIPEGYSVSREKKERFSLILESASTNQTSMYLCASSNDWLETQYFGPGTRLLVL.

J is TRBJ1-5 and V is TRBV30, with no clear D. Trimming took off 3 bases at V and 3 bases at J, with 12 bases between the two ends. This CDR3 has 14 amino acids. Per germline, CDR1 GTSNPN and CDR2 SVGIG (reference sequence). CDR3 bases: TGTGCCTGGAGCTCGGACTCAAACAATCAGCCCCAGCATTTT. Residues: CAWSSDSNNQPQHF.

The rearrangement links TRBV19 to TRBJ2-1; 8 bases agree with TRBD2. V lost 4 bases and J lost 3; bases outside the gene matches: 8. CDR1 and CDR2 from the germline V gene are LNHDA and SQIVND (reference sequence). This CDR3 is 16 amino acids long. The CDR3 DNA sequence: TGTGCCAGTAGTACCCTCCGGACTAGCAGCTACAATGAGCAGTTCTTC. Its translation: CASSTLRTSSYNEQFF.